One and the same sample provided the 25 T cell receptor beta chains below, sequenced in a study of T cells after yellow fever vaccination. TCRdb called the 5' RACE reads again in MiXCR, with one record for every CDR3 protein. The sample lists 250,000 to 400,000 distinct CDR3 sequences, 3.5% to 4.5% seen once, with 19% in the top ten. Sequenced material: PBMCs, taken 15 days after the yellow fever booster vaccination. These receptor sequences come from a man younger than 35 who received the YFV17D yellow fever vaccine.

CDR3 in amino acids: CASSPSRRGTYNEQFF. For the CDR3, the DNA is TGTGCCAGCAGCCCATCCCGGCGAGGAACCTACAATGAGCAGTTCTTC. This chain links TRBV9 with TRBJ2-1; the D is unclear. The V end was cut by 4 bases, the J end by 2 bases, with 16 bases between. The CDR3 is 16 residues long. The germline V gene encodes CDR1 SGDLS and CDR2 YYNGEE.

This clonotype was observed at least ten times. Written as DNA, the CDR3 is TGTGCCACCAGCAGAGGAGCACTCCTCCTCATGAACACTGAAGCTTTCTTT. Translation: CATSRGALLLMNTEAFF. The J gene is TRBJ1-1, the V gene TRBV15; D is ambiguous. The CDR3 consists of 17 residues. Germline values: CDR1 LNHNV, CDR2 YYDKDF (reference sequence). With 1 base removed from V and 0 bases from J, the gap between germline ends came to 15 bases. The whole variable domain, remainder taken from reference TRBV15 and TRBJ1-1, is DAMVIQNPRYQVTQFGKPVTLSCSQTLNHNVMYWYQQKSSQAPKLLFHYYDKDFNNEADTPDNFQSRRPNTSFCFLDIRSPGLGDTAMYLCATSRGALLLMNTEAFFGQGTRLTVV.

This clonotype was recorded at least ten times. The rearrangement joins TRBV7-8 to TRBJ1-2; D remains unclear. The CDR3 loop spans 16 amino acids. Germline CDR1 is SGHVS and CDR2 is FQNEAQ. V lost 0 bases and J lost 2, with 13 bases in between. CDR3: CASSLAPGLLNYGYTF. CDR3 nucleotide sequence: TGTGCCAGCAGCTTAGCCCCCGGACTCCTAAACTATGGCTACACCTTC. Filled out from reference TRBV7-8 and TRBJ1-2, the complete variable domain reads GAGVSQSPRYKVAKRGQDVALRCDPISGHVSLFWYQQALGQGPEFLTYFQNEAQLDKSGLPSDRFFAERPEGSVSTLKIQRTQQEDSAVYLCASSLAPGLLNYGYTFGSGTRLTVV.

The CDR3 sequence: CASSRMSGGARETQYF. In nucleotides, the CDR3 is TGTGCCAGCAGCCGTATGTCGGGGGGGGCCCGGGAGACCCAGTACTTC. V usage is TRBV7-2 and J usage is TRBJ2-5; TRBD2 matches at 8 bases. J was trimmed by 5 bases and V by 5 bases; bases with no gene match: 13. CDR3 length: 16 amino acids. The germline V gene has CDR1 SGHTA and CDR2 FQGNSA.

This clonotype was recorded many times. The chain recombines TRBV20-1 with TRBJ1-4, with D possibly being TRBD1 (5 bases). This CDR3 is 10 amino acids long. The germline V and J ends were trimmed by 5 bases and 11 bases, with 9 bases remaining between them. From germline, CDR1 is DFQATT and CDR2 SNEGSKA (reference sequence). The CDR3 DNA is TGCAGTGCTCGAAAGGGGAAACTGTTTTTT. Amino acid sequence: CSARKGKLFF.

The V call is TRBV5-1, the J call TRBJ1-5; D is undetermined. Deletions cut 1 base from V and 7 bases from J, with 15 bases between. CDR3 length: 15 amino acids. Germline V gene data show CDR1 as SGHRS and CDR2 as YFSETQ. This CDR3 reads CASSLSYGPGQPQHF. CDR3 DNA sequence: TGCGCCAGCAGCTTGTCTTACGGACCGGGCCAGCCCCAGCATTTT.

This clonotype was observed a few times. The chain couples TRBV7-9 to TRBJ1-2; weak D call: TRBD1 (5 bases). The CDR3 loop spans 13 amino acids. Germline V gene data show CDR1 as SEHNR and CDR2 as FQNEAQ (reference sequence). V lost 7 bases to trimming and J lost 2 bases, with 11 bases between them. The CDR3, as DNA: TGTGCCAGCATGGGGGTTACCAACTATGGCTACACCTTC. Translated: CASMGVTNYGYTF.

The chain joins TRBV7-2 to TRBJ1-6; D is perhaps TRBD1 (5 bases). V lost 5 bases and J lost 13, with 15 bases in between. From germline, CDR1 is SGHTA and CDR2 FQGNSA. The CDR3 is made up of 13 amino acids. The CDR3 nucleotides read TGTGCCAGCAGCCGTCTCGGGGGAGATCCCCTCCACTTT. Amino acid sequence: CASSRLGGDPLHF.

A word on this clonotype: This could be a read error, since a much larger clone is one nucleotide away. The chain joins TRBV6-6 to TRBJ2-3; 8 bases match TRBD1. The CDR3 spans 15 residues. CDR1 is MNHNY, CDR2 SVGAGI, per germline (reference sequence). The trim removed 5 bases at V and 0 bases at J, leaving 4 bases unmatched. The CDR3, as DNA: TGTGCCAGCAGTATGACAGGGGCTAGCACAGATACGCAGTATTTT. Translating gives CASSMTGASTDTQYF.

This clonotype was seen at least ten times. The chain combines TRBV27 with TRBJ2-3, with D uncertain. Looked up from germline, CDR1 is MNHEY and CDR2 is SMNVEV (reference sequence). V lost 3 bases to trimming and J lost 4 bases, with 11 bases between them. The CDR3 is made up of 14 amino acids. The CDR3 nucleotides read TGTGCCAGCAGTTTGTTTAGCAAGCCAGATACGCAGTATTTT. Its translation: CASSLFSKPDTQYF.

This clonotype was seen many times. This chain links TRBV10-3 with TRBJ2-7, with D tentatively TRBD1 (6 bases). Germline V gene sequence: CDR1 ENHRY, CDR2 SYGVKD. CDR3 size: 14 residues. Trimming shortened V by 0 bases and J by 4 bases, and 10 bases separated the two germline ends. The DNA of the CDR3 is TGTGCCATCAGTGAGTCCAACAGGGAATACGAGCAGTACTTC. This sequence encodes CAISESNREYEQYF.

This clonotype was picked up many times. The V gene is TRBV5-1, the J gene TRBJ1-2; D is possibly TRBD1 (5 bases). The CDR3 runs to 14 residues. Trimming left V 9 bases short and J 1 base short, with 16 bases between. The germline gives CDR1 SGHRS, CDR2 YFSETQ. CDR3 loop: CATKDSHLNYGYTF. Here the CDR3 DNA reads TGCGCCACCAAAGACAGCCACCTTAACTATGGCTACACCTTC.

The V gene is TRBV20-1, the J gene TRBJ1-1, with 10 bases aligning to TRBD1. CDR3 length equals 15 residues. Germline V gene data show CDR1 as DFQATT and CDR2 as SNEGSKA (reference sequence). V lost 6 bases to trimming and J lost 6 bases; unmatched junction nucleotides: 13. In DNA, the CDR3 is TGCAGTGCCCCTTCCCCCCGGACAGGGGGTGCTGAAGCTTTCTTT. This translates into CSAPSPRTGGAEAFF.

This clonotype has a handful of counts. V gene TRBV5-6 combines with J gene TRBJ2-7, with 11 nucleotides matching TRBD2. J was trimmed by 8 bases and V by 4 bases; bases with no gene match: 11. CDR1 is SGHDT, CDR2 YYEEEE, per germline. This CDR3 region has 15 residues. In DNA, the CDR3 is TGTGCCAGCAGCAAAGTTAGCGGGGGGGCCTTCCAGCAGTACGTC. The encoded protein is CASSKVSGGAFQQYV.

Ten or more counts support this clonotype. The chain employs TRBV4-1 and TRBJ2-5; D remains unclear. This CDR3 contains 13 residues. CDR1 and CDR2 from the germline V gene are MGHRA and YSYEKL. Trimming left V 4 bases short and J 5 bases short, with 11 bases between. CDR3 loop: CASSPNPWETQYF. The CDR3 coding sequence is TGCGCCAGCAGCCCCAACCCTTGGGAGACCCAGTACTTC.

The rearrangement links TRBV11-2 to TRBJ1-2; possible D gene TRBD1, 6 bases. The CDR3 is made up of 13 amino acids. Trimming removed 5 bases at V and 6 bases at J, with 13 bases between. The V gene's germline CDR1 is SGHAT and CDR2 FQNNGV. For the CDR3, the DNA is TGTGCCAGCAGCATTCACAGGGCAAATGGCTACACCTTC. Translating it yields CASSIHRANGYTF. The full variable domain, with the rest looked up from reference TRBV11-2 and TRBJ1-2, is EAGVAQSPRYKIIEKRQSVAFWCNPISGHATLYWYQQILGQGPKLLIQFQNNGVVDDSQLPKDRFSAERLKGVDSTLKIQPAKLEDSAVYLCASSIHRANGYTFGSGTRLTVV.

This clonotype was counted many times. The rearrangement links TRBV18 to TRBJ2-3; 8 bases map to TRBD2. Germline CDR1 is KGHSH and CDR2 is LQKENI. V lost 1 base and J lost 5; bases outside the gene matches: 8. CDR3 length: 16 residues. The CDR3 sequence: CASSPQASGSKDTQYF. The CDR3 DNA reads as TGTGCCAGCTCACCACAGGCTAGCGGGTCTAAAGATACGCAGTATTTT.

The V call is TRBV5-1, the J call TRBJ2-5; D remains unclear. Germline V gene data show CDR1 as SGHRS and CDR2 as YFSETQ. This CDR3 region has 13 residues. Trimming took off 0 bases at V and 3 bases at J, with 6 bases between the two ends. CDR3: CASSLDIEETQYF. As DNA, the CDR3 is TGCGCCAGCAGCTTGGACATCGAAGAGACCCAGTACTTC.

This clonotype was seen many times. In DNA, the CDR3 is TGTGCCAGCAGCCCTATGACTTTAATTAGCACAGATACGCAGTATTTT. This codes for CASSPMTLISTDTQYF. This chain uses TRBV6-5 with TRBJ2-3; D remains ambiguous. Trimming removed 6 bases at V and 0 bases at J, with 16 bases between. CDR3 length: 16 residues. CDR1 and CDR2 (germline): MNHEY, SVGAGI.

The J gene is TRBJ2-7, the V gene TRBV2; D unclear. CDR3 length: 12 residues. V was shortened by 3 bases and J by 7 bases, with 10 bases between the two germline ends. Germline V gives CDR1 SNHLY, CDR2 FYNNEI. The CDR3 sequence: CASSDTPGEQYV. For the CDR3, the DNA is TGTGCCAGCAGTGATACACCCGGAGAGCAGTACGTC.

In its sample, this clonotype was seen a few times. The chain links TRBV2 to TRBJ1-5, with unresolved D. Germline values: CDR1 SNHLY, CDR2 FYNNEI. The CDR3 extends over 14 amino acids. V was clipped by 6 bases and J by 0 bases, with 9 bases between them. CDR3 amino acids: CASSAIISNQPQHF. The DNA for the CDR3 is TGTGCCAGCAGCGCGATTATTAGCAATCAGCCCCAGCATTTT. Full variable domain (remainder filled in from reference TRBV2 and TRBJ1-5): EPEVTQTPSHQVTQMGQEVILRCVPISNHLYFYWYRQILGQKVEFLVSFYNNEISEKSEIFDDQFSVERPDGSNFTLKIRSTKLEDSAMYFCASSAIISNQPQHFGDGTRLSIL.

This clonotype was counted many times. The chain uses TRBV29-1 and TRBJ2-4; D call uncertain. The germline V gene has CDR1 SQVTM and CDR2 ANQGSEA. CDR3 length equals 12 residues. V lost 4 bases, J lost 0 bases, and 4 bases lay in between. CDR3 DNA sequence: TGCAGCGTTGTGGTAGCCAAAAACATTCAGTACTTC. It yields the protein CSVVVAKNIQYF.

The V and J genes are TRBV27 and TRBJ2-1; 10 bases align to TRBD2. The V gene's germline CDR1 is MNHEY and CDR2 SMNVEV (reference sequence). The CDR3 extends over 16 amino acids. The V segment lost 5 bases and the J segment 4 bases; nucleotides outside the gene matches: 8. The CDR3, as DNA: TGTGCCAGCAGTCCGAGACTAGCGGGTGGTTACAATGAGCAGTTCTTC. It translates to CASSPRLAGGYNEQFF.

At least ten counts were recorded for this clonotype. The V and J genes are TRBV6-2 or TRBV6-3 and TRBJ1-2; no firm D call. The germline V and J ends were trimmed by 4 bases and 4 bases, with 10 bases remaining between them. This CDR3 region has 13 residues. CDR1 is MNHEY and CDR2 is SVGEGT in the germline V gene. The CDR3 is CASSWSRRYGYTF. The CDR3 nucleotides are TGTGCCAGCAGTTGGTCCAGACGCTATGGCTACACCTTC.

There are many counts of this clonotype. This chain links TRBV5-1 with TRBJ1-1, with a weak D call TRBD1 (6 bases). Trimming shortened V by 3 bases and J by 1 base, and 13 bases separated the two germline ends. The CDR3 spans 15 residues. CDR1 is SGHRS and CDR2 is YFSETQ in the germline V gene. The CDR3 sequence is CASSSTGLGNTEAFF. CDR3 DNA sequence: TGCGCCAGCAGCTCGACAGGATTAGGGAACACTGAAGCTTTCTTT.